This T cell receptor beta chain was profiled in a study of beta chain features in type 1 diabetes. Turning to the study itself: Sorted cells examined across all samples numbered 107,917,701.

Notes on the study in general: Compared with healthy donors, patients appeared to share more similar naive, central memory and regulatory TCRB repertoires. High TCR expression in some cells could lead to their over-representation in cDNA sequencing. Type 1 diabetes patients showed fewer insertions and more deletions at VDJ junctions.

V shed 2 bases and J 6 bases; nucleotides not matched to a gene: 3. Looked up from germline, CDR1 is SGHRS and CDR2 is YFSETQ. The CDR3 length is 14 residues. Reverse transcription of all isolated RNA meant that expressed TCRB transcripts were sequenced. Assay: immunoSEQ multiplex PCR; the TCRdb copy retains only in-frame clones and omits some. Of roughly 610,000 clones detected, around a sixth appear once; the ten largest clones hold around 0.1%. As for this clone: Antigen: not known.

This clonotype was obtained from a man younger than 35 in good health. The chain carries TRBV5-1 and TRBJ1-5; TRBD1 matches at 9 bases. The source material was naive CD4+ T cells from blood. CDR3 DNA: TGCGCCAGCAGCTTCCGGACAGGGGCTCAGCCCCAGCATTTT. It specifies CASSFRTGAQPQHF.